This T cell receptor (beta chain) was found in a study of Graves' ophthalmopathy and Graves' hyperthyroidism. This clonotype was seen ten or more times. Using RNA transcripts, the TCR beta CDR3 regions were amplified. A first-round RT-PCR used HTBI primers, followed by a second-round multiplex PCR. TCRdb re-derived calls from the multiplex PCR reads in MiXCR, one entry per CDR3 protein. The profile shows hundreds of thousands of distinct CDR3 sequences, about 21% of them singletons. Germline V gene sequence: CDR1 GTSNPN, CDR2 SVGIG (reference sequence). Trimming took 3 bases from V and 0 from J, leaving 9 bases between them. The CDR3 has 14 amino acids.

This clonotype was obtained from a young woman with stable Graves' hyperthyroidism. The sample comprised peripheral blood. V gene TRBV30 combines with J gene TRBJ1-5, with D perhaps matching TRBD1 (6 bases). CDR3 in DNA: TGTGCCTGGAGCGGGGACATTAGCAATCAGCCCCAGCATTTT. It encodes CAWSGDISNQPQHF.